Below, 14 T cell receptor beta chains from the same sample are listed, as sequenced in a study of metastatic and nonmetastatic thyroid tumors. Ahead of thyroid surgery, no patient had received treatment of any kind. TCRdb redid the clone calls on the PCR reads using MiXCR. The table lists around 16,000 clones, 27% of them singletons. Sequenced: adjacent normal tissue. The receptors stem from a female donor with papillary thyroid cancer or a benign thyroid nodule (not recorded which). Some clones in this sample may be carry-over from other donors' samples.

This clone turned up a few times. The chain has TRBV20-1 and TRBJ1-6; D is uncertain. Germline assignment: CDR1 DFQATT and CDR2 SNEGSKA (reference sequence). This CDR3 spans 14 amino acids. V lost 1 base to trimming and J lost 10 bases, with 14 bases between them. The CDR3 is CSARGAREGSPLHF. DNA of the CDR3: TGCAGTGCTAGAGGGGCAAGGGAGGGCTCACCCCTCCACTTT.

This clone has just one count. This rearrangement joins TRBV11-1 to TRBJ2-3; 10 bases agree with TRBD2. Unmatched junction bases numbered 4, after V lost 1 base and J lost 3 bases. The germline V gene has CDR1 SGHAT and CDR2 FQDESV (reference sequence). This CDR3 region has 16 residues. The CDR3 loop is CASSLGLAGVTDTQYF. Here the CDR3 DNA reads TGTGCCAGCAGCTTAGGACTAGCGGGCGTAACAGATACGCAGTATTTT. Full variable domain (missing parts from reference TRBV11-1 and TRBJ2-3): EAEVAQSPRYKITEKSQAVAFWCDPISGHATLYWYRQILGQGPELLVQFQDESVVDDSQLPKDRFSAERLKGVDSTLKIQPAELGDSAMYLCASSLGLAGVTDTQYFGPGTRLTVL.

Only a few counts were recorded for this clone. The chain joins TRBV5-1 to TRBJ1-4, with 8 bases lining up with TRBD1. In germline, CDR1 is SGHRS, CDR2 YFSETQ. The V and J ends lost 0 bases and 1 base, in that order; junction bases with no gene match: 5. The CDR3 loop spans 17 amino acids. The CDR3 nucleotides read TGCGCCAGCAGCTTGGATGGACAGGGATTAACTAATGAAAAACTGTTTTTT. It translates to CASSLDGQGLTNEKLFF.

This clone has a handful of counts. The CDR3 sequence: CASSSPGGREQYF. CDR3 in DNA: TGTGCCAGCAGTTCCCCCGGGGGTAGGGAGCAGTACTTC. This chain connects TRBV27 to TRBJ2-7; D possibly corresponds to TRBD2 (6 bases). Per germline, CDR1 MNHEY and CDR2 SMNVEV (reference sequence). Trimming took 4 bases from V and 7 from J, leaving 14 bases between them. The CDR3 spans 13 residues.

V is TRBV2 and J is TRBJ2-7; D is uncertain. V dropped 1 base and J dropped 6 bases, with 19 bases sitting between them. The CDR3 is made up of 16 amino acids. Germline V gene sequence: CDR1 SNHLY, CDR2 FYNNEI. The DNA for the CDR3 is TGTGCCAGCAGTGAAGGGGTCCACTACACTCCGGGCGAGCAGTACTTC. It specifies CASSEGVHYTPGEQYF. The complete variable domain, with remaining parts taken from reference TRBV2 and TRBJ2-7, reads EPEVTQTPSHQVTQMGQEVILRCVPISNHLYFYWYRQILGQKVEFLVSFYNNEISEKSEIFDDQFSVERPDGSNFTLKIRSTKLEDSAMYFCASSEGVHYTPGEQYFGPGTRLTVT.

The rearrangement joins TRBV6-1 to TRBJ1-5, with 9 bases aligning to TRBD1. This CDR3 comprises 15 residues. V lost 2 bases and J lost 4; bases outside the gene matches: 3. Germline lookup yields CDR1 MNHNS and CDR2 SASEGT. In nucleotides, the CDR3 is TGTGCCAGCAGTGAAATGGGACAGGGAAATCAGCCCCAGCATTTT. It codes for CASSEMGQGNQPQHF.

This clone appeared a few times. The chain uses TRBV11-2 and TRBJ1-3; D is unresolved. V lost 5 bases to trimming and J lost 0 bases, with 8 bases between them. The CDR3 runs 14 residues. Germline V lookup: CDR1 SGHAT, CDR2 FQNNGV. The CDR3 coding sequence is TGTGCCAGCAGCCCCGACGGCTCTGGAAACACCATATATTTT. This sequence encodes CASSPDGSGNTIYF.

This clone was observed a few times. The chain joins TRBV27 to TRBJ1-2; D possibly corresponds to TRBD1 (6 bases). Germline values: CDR1 MNHEY, CDR2 SMNVEV (reference sequence). The CDR3 length is 14 residues. V was trimmed by 3 bases and J by 8 bases, leaving 16 bases between them. CDR3 coding DNA: TGTGCCAGCAGTTTCGCCGGGGGGGCCAGGGGCTACACCTTC. Protein product: CASSFAGGARGYTF.

This clone was observed many times. The chain combines TRBV29-1 with TRBJ2-3; no clear D. Germline CDR1 and CDR2: SQVTM and ANQGSEA. The CDR3 runs to 12 residues. The germline V and J ends were trimmed by 6 bases and 2 bases, with 9 bases remaining between them. CDR3 bases: TGCAGCGTAGGATCGGACACAGATACGCAGTATTTT. It encodes CSVGSDTDTQYF.

The V call is TRBV7-2, the J call TRBJ2-3; 12 positions agree with TRBD2. The CDR3 totals 15 residues. V gave up 4 bases and J gave up 6 bases; unmatched junction bases: 5. Germline CDR1 SGHTA, CDR2 FQGNSA. CDR3 amino acids: CASSSTSGRMDTQYF. CDR3 nucleotide sequence: TGTGCCAGCAGCTCAACTAGCGGGAGGATGGATACGCAGTATTTT.

This clone has a handful of counts. At one end the junction does not follow the germline gene, possibly because of a read error. This chain links TRBV6-2 or TRBV6-3 with TRBJ2-7, with a weak D call TRBD2 (5 bases). The germline gives CDR1 MNHEY, CDR2 SVGEGT. This CDR3 has 15 residues. The chain's CDR3 is CVSSPGRGTYAEQYF. In DNA, the CDR3 is TGTGTCAGCAGCCCGGGCCGGGGAACCTACGCCGAGCAGTACTTC.

This clone was observed a handful of times. J is TRBJ1-5 and V is TRBV19, with no clear D. Germline CDR1 and CDR2: LNHDA and SQIVND (reference sequence). CDR3 length: 16 residues. The V gene lost 4 bases and the J gene lost 2 bases, with 15 bases spanning the gap. Here the CDR3 reads CASSNSGSWGNQPQHF. In DNA form, the CDR3 reads TGTGCCAGTAGTAACTCGGGAAGTTGGGGCAATCAGCCCCAGCATTTT.

This clone was picked up a small number of times. The chain uses TRBV20-1 and TRBJ2-1; 8 nucleotides agree with TRBD1. Germline V gene lookup returns CDR1 DFQATT and CDR2 SNEGSKA (reference sequence). The CDR3 has 11 amino acids. Trimming removed 7 bases from V and 10 bases from J; junction bases left unmatched: 6. As DNA, the CDR3 is TGCAGTGTTTTGGACAGGGACGAGCAGTTCTTC. The encoded protein is CSVLDRDEQFF.

This chain links TRBV4-3 with TRBJ1-1, with 7 bases fitting TRBD1. CDR1 and CDR2 (germline): LGHNA, YSLEER. The CDR3 consists of 15 residues. The V gene end was trimmed by 0 bases and the J gene end by 1 base; junction bases not matched to a gene: 2. The CDR3 DNA sequence: TGCGCCAGCAGCCAAGATTCAGGGGGGAACACTGAAGCTTTCTTT. Amino acid sequence: CASSQDSGGNTEAFF.